This entry features one T cell receptor beta chain sequence. This clonotype is labeled hyperexpanded (1% or more). Its cognate antigen has yet to be identified. Per-base quality was not reported, and no clone a single base away is much larger than it. This sample was included in a study (dated by TCRdb to the mid-2010s). A note on the overall study: The study tested whether tumor-infiltrating Tregs in breast cancer are recruited from blood Tregs or converted in situ from other CD4+ T cell subsets.

General findings and caveats noted by the study authors: Validation in the larger cohort was restricted to a single TCR beta V-J rearrangement rather than whole repertoires. The greatest overlap of tumor-infiltrating Treg TCR alpha and beta sequences was with tumor naive CD4+ T cells, followed next by blood naive CD4+ T cells. The TCR gene usage of tumor memory CD4+ T cells clustered together with blood and lymph node memory CD4+ cells and with lymph node naive CD4+ cells. Across 23 patients, roughly 13% of tumor Treg TRBV12-4/TRBJ1-2 sequences were shared with naive CD4+ cells, compared with less than 2.3% shared with blood Tregs or memory cells.

CD4+CD45RO+CD25- cells were isolated as memory CD4+ T cells. In a larger cohort of 23 breast cancer patients, a single TRBV12-4/TRBJ1-2 rearrangement was sequenced in tumor Tregs and in blood Treg, naive and memory CD4+ cells. Ficoll density gradient centrifugation was used to isolate mononuclear cells from lymph nodes or from 50 ml of peripheral blood. FACS confirmed that the sorted cell populations were more than 90% pure. The CDR3, from cysteine to phenylalanine, totals 16 residues. This entry keeps only the CDR3 DNA: 48 bases, framed from base 1. Cut back by 3 bases and 1 base, the V and J ends lie 15 bases apart. Preparation of the library involved multiplex PCR. TCRdb shows the sequencer as Ion Torrent PGM. For the approximately 20-patient analysis, adaptor-ligated barcode primers were used to amplify TRBV12-4/TRBJ1-2 clonotypes. TRBV12-4/TRBJ1-2 amplicons from the approximately 23-patient cohort were sequenced on the Ion Personal Genome Machine system. The study's own analysis went as follows. For each of nine subset-tissue groups, sequencing data from the five patients were pooled, and the groups were then compared using unsupervised clustering of TCR gene usage. The Morisita-Horn index, with shared sequences weighted by their contribution to each repertoire, was used to calculate repertoire similarity. TCRdb redid the processing of the public reads, applying fastp at Q25 and MiXCR, and retained in-frame beta chains. When rows share a CDR3 protein, they turn into one entry using the most common DNA and genes. TCRdb assigned the V and J calls; the authors' analysis was not used. Recorded for this sample are about 660 distinct CDR3 sequences; about 33% of them occurred a single time. Roughly 21% of the sample rests with the top ten.

The TCR comes from a female donor with breast cancer. Sequenced input: memory CD4+ T cells sorted from blood. What the cell subset or site label conveys for this sample: memory CD4+ T cells, CD4+CD45RO+CD25-. Recombination connected TRBV12-3 or TRBV12-4 to TRBJ1-2, with a weak D call of TRBD1 (6 bases match). The CDR3 reads as follows: CASSLVQGTSNYGYTF. The nucleotides read TGTGCCAGCAGTTTGGTTCAGGGGACCAGTAACTATGGCTACACCTTC.